This T cell receptor beta chain was sequenced in a study of beta chain features in type 1 diabetes. Study in general: Patients and healthy donors were similar in age, gender and cell yields.

The entirety of the isolated RNA underwent reverse transcription, so expressed TCRB transcripts were sequenced. Generated by immunoSEQ multiplex PCR, the TCRdb table keeps only in-frame clones and is missing some. This sample has 350,000 to 400,000 clones, with over 12% found just once. This clone was recorded a few times. The antigen is undetermined. Study observations and caveats: When cDNA is sequenced, cells with high TCR expression could be over-represented.

This CDR3 contains 14 residues. In germline, CDR1 is GTSNPN, CDR2 SVGIG (reference sequence). V gave up 1 base and J gave up 10 bases; unmatched junction bases: 9. What was sequenced was naive CD4+ T cells from blood. The genes are TRBV30 and TRBJ2-1; 8 positions agree with TRBD2. The source of this sequence is a woman aged 18-35 years in good health. This CDR3 is CAWSGGSGTLEQFF. CDR3 nucleotide sequence: TGTGCCTGGAGTGGGGGTAGCGGGACATTAGAGCAGTTCTTC.